This record looks at one T cell receptor (beta chain) sequence and its context. V was shortened by 8 bases and J by 5 bases, with 15 bases between the two germline ends. The CDR3 consists of 14 residues. Germline V gene sequence: CDR1 MDHEN, CDR2 SYDVKM. This record belongs to a study of blood T cell repertoires in COVID-19. TCRdb's copy holds only in-frame clones and misses some; the assay was immunoSEQ multiplex PCR. Of fewer than 60,000 clones listed, 82% are singletons. Source material: peripheral blood. V gene TRBV28 combines with J gene TRBJ2-2, with D possibly TRBD1 on 6 matching bases. The source of this sequence is a man aged 55 to 70 with acute or convalescent COVID-19. This CDR3 is CASLWGHRTGELFF. DNA of the CDR3: TGTGCCAGCCTCTGGGGACACAGAACCGGGGAGCTGTTTTTT.